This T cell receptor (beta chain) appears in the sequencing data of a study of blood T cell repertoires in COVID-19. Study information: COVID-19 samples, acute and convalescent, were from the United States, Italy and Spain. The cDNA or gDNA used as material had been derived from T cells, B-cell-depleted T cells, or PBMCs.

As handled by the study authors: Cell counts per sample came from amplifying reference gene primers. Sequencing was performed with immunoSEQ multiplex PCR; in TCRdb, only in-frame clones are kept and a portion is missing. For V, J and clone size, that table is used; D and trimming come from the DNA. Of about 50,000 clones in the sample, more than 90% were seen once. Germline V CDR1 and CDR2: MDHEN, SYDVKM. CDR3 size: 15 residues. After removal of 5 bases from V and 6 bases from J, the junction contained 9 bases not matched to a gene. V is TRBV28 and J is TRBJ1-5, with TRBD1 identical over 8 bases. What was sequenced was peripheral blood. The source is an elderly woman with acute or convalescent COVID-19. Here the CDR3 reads CASSVDRVGGQPQHF. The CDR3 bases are TGTGCCAGCAGTGTGGACAGGGTGGGGGGTCAGCCCCAGCATTTT.